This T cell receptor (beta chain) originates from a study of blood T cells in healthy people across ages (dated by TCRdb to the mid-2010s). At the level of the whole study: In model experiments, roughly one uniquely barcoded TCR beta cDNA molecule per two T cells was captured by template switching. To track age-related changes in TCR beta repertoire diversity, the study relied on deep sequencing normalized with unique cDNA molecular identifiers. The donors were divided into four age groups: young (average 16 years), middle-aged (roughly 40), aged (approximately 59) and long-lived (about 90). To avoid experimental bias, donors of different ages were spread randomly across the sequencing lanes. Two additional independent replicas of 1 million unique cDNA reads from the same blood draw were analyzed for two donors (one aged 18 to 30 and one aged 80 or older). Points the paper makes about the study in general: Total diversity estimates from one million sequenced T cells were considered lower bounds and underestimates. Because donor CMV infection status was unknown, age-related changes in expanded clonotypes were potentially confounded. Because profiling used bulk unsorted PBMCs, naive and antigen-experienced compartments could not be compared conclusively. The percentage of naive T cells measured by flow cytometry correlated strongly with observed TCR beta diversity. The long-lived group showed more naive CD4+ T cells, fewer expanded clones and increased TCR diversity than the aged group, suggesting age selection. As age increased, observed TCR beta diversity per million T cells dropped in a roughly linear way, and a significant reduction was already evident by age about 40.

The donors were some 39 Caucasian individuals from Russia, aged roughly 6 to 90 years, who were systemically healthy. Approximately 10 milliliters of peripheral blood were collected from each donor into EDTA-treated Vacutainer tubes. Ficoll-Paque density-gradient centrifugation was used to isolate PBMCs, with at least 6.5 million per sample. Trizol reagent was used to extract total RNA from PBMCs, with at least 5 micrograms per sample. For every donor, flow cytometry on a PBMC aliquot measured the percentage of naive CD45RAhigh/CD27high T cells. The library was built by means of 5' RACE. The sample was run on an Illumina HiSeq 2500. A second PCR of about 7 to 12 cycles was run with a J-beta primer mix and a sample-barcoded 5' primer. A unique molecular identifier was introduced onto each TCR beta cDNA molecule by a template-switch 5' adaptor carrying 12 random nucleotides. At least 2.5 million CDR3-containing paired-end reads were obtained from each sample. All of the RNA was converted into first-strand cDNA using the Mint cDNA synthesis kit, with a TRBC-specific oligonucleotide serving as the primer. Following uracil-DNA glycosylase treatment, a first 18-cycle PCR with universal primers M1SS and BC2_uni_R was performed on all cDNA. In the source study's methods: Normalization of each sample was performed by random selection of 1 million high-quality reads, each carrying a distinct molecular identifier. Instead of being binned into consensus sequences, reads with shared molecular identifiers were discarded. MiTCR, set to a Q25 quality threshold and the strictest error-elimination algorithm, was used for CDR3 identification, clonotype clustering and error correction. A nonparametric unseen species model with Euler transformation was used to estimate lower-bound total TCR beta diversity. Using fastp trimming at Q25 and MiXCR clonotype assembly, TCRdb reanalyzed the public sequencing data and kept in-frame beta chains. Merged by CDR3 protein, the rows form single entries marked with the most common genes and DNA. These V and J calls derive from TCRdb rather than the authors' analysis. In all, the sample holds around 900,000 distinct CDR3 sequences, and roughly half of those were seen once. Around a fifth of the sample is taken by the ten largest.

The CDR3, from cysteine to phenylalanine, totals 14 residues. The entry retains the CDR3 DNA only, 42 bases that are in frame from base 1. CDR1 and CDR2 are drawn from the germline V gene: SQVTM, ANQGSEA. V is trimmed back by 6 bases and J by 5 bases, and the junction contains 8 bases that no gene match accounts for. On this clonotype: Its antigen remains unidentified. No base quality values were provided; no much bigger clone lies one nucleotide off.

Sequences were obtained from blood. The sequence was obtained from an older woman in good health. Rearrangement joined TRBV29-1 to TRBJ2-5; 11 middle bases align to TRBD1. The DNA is TGCAGCGTATTTGGGACAGGGGGGTGGGAGACCCAGTACTTC. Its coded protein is CSVFGTGGWETQYF.